Given below is one T cell receptor (beta chain) in context. Its cognate antigen has yet to be identified. Nothing much larger sits one base from this clone, and base qualities are not available. Germline trimming amounts to 0 bases on V and 5 bases on J, with 14 as the count of junction bases outside the gene matches. The CDR3 sequence holds 19 residues, the cysteine and phenylalanine included. This entry keeps only the CDR3 DNA: 57 bases, framed from base 1. The germline V gene gives CDR1 as LGHNA and CDR2 as YSLEER. The library was made by the immunoSEQ multiplex PCR assay. As for the original processing: A statistical classification framework was developed to diagnose cytomegalovirus status using the catalog of TCR beta chain sequences. Entries here come from immuneACCESS through TCRdb and include only in-frame sequences with V and J called. Some clones fail to appear in such tables; in the studies checked, an unresolved V gene covers under half of the shortfall, and the cause of the remainder is unknown. From that table come the V and J calls and clone size; the DNA was used to work out D and trimming. The sample data list more than 110,000 clones, and around 85% of these were observed just once. Clones ranked in the top ten supply nearly 3% of the sample.

The sample belongs to a study of cytomegalovirus exposure and HLA in healthy donors (TCRdb year 2017). Broadly, across the study: A later analysis indicated that the 130 or so validation repertoires were generated on the platform also employed for the roughly 650 repertoires of the first cohort. The aim of the study was to test whether cataloging public T cell receptors could identify signatures of past pathogen exposure. Along with the roughly 710-subject first cohort, a separate validation cohort of about 110 different subjects was used. High-throughput TCR immunosequencing, statistical association of individual TCRs with disease status, and machine learning were combined to predict cytomegalovirus infection status.

The full study reports these points: In the study, roughly 160 TCR beta chains were listed as associated with cytomegalovirus. It was suggested by the authors that the approach could potentially be generalized to other disease states and immunological phenotypes. Most TCR sequences were observed very rarely across donors, whereas some public TCRs were present in many individuals. Cytomegalovirus status was reported to be diagnosed by the classifier with high specificity and sensitivity in both the original and validation cohorts. A later analysis found that TCRs clustered in the first cohort also tended to co-occur in the roughly 120 validation repertoires, with roughly 95% of cluster scores above 0. All 120 or so repertoires were used to score co-occurrence in the validation cohort in a later analysis, because that analysis had no HLA typing for the cohort. A few of the identified cytomegalovirus-associated TCR beta chains were confirmed in vitro to be specific for cytomegalovirus antigens.

Separate from the approximately 700-subject first cohort, the validation cohort of more than 90 subjects was the group to which the donors belonged. The chain employs TRBV4-3 and TRBJ2-7; TRBD2 matches 12 bases in the middle. This receptor was identified in a man between 18 and 29 years old in good health and CMV-seronegative. The source material was PBMCs. The CDR3 protein: CASSQDFGRASGRADEQYF. The DNA sequence follows: TGCGCCAGCAGCCAAGATTTCGGCCGCGCTAGCGGGAGGGCCGACGAGCAGTACTTC.